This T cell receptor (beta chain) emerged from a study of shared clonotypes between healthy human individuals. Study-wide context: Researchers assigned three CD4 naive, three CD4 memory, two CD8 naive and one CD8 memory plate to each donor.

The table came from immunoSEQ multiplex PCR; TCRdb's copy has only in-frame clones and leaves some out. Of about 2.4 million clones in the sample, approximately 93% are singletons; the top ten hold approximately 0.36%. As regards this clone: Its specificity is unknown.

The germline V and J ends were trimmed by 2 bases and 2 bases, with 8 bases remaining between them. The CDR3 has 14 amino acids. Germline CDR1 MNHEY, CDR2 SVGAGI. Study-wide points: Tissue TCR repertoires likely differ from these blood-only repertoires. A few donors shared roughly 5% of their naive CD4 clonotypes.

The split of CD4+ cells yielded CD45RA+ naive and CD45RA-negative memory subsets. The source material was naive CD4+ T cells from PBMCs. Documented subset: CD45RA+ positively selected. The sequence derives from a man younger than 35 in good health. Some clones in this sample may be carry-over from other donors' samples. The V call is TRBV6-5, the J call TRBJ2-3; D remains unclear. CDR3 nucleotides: TGTGCCAGCAGTTACGGCGTGTACACAGATACGCAGTATTTT. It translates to CASSYGVYTDTQYF.